This entry features one TCR beta chain sequence. This clone was seen once. It lacks a known antigen. Base quality data are lacking; no much larger clone is found one base away. The source of the sample is a study of cytomegalovirus exposure and HLA in healthy donors (TCRdb year 2017). Concerning the study at large: An earlier analysis of 587 of the donors reported around 280 Gb of sequence data and 117 million unique TCR beta sequences obtained from around 180 million T cells. A later genetic analysis used genome-wide SNP genotypes for about three fifths of the 666 donors, treating that subset as a discovery cohort. About five DR-DQ haplotypes were treated as single units for association and clustering because of strong linkage in the cohort. Typing coverage varied by locus: about 620-630 donors for A, B, C, DRB1 and DQB1; more than 500 for DQA1; about 570 for DPA1; around 490 for DPB1. In a later analysis, previously published TCR beta repertoires from fewer than 750 donors were re-analyzed and high-resolution HLA genotyping was added so that TCR occurrence patterns could be studied. The study aimed to test whether signatures of past pathogen exposure could be identified by cataloging public T cell receptors. Among the approximately 430 genotyped donors, around 81% belonged to the genetic ancestry cluster associated with self-reported Caucasian donors. In an earlier analysis of 550 to 700 of the donors, high-throughput TCR beta sequencing was used to judge whether each TCR beta V gene segment behaved as functional or pseudogenic. Alongside the repertoire data, information on donor age, sex, ethnicity and CMV serostatus was compiled. Roughly 300 gigabases of sequencing data and 70 million to 85 million unique TCR sequences were included in an early release covering 550 to 800 HLA-typed donors. Besides the first cohort of around 670 subjects, a separate validation cohort made up of over a hundred different subjects was used. Rather than drawing on any new phenotypic data, the later analysis identified candidate immune exposures from TCR beta sequences and the way those sequences occurred across donors. Across under 500 genotyped donors of the cohort, an average of roughly 230,000 unique TCR beta nucleotide sequences per donor were sequenced, and roughly 18% of those sequences were non-productive. The study combined high-throughput TCR immunosequencing, statistical association of individual TCRs with disease status, and machine learning to predict cytomegalovirus infection status. All discovery cohort repertoires had been generated using a single sequencing platform. The study used immunosequencing to profile the T cell repertoires of 666 subjects and linked those repertoires to cytomegalovirus serostatus. Both class I and class II loci were covered by HLA typing, at four-digit resolution. Study-level results and caveats: Roughly uniform sequencing depth across donors was assumed in presence/absence analyses, although this assumption may not hold. The authors suggested that the approach could potentially be generalized to other disease states and immunological phenotypes. The study gave a list of about 160 TCR beta chains associated with cytomegalovirus. Assigning TCR associations to individual alleles was difficult when HLA alleles, especially DR and DQ, strongly co-occurred. A later analysis found that TCR association rates varied across HLA loci, with DRB1 alleles showing the most associated TCRs and HLA-C alleles the fewest. In vitro tests confirmed that a few of the cytomegalovirus-associated TCR beta chains recognize cytomegalovirus antigens. A later genetic analysis reported fewer N-insertions in productive TCRs among donors in an Asian-associated ancestry cluster than the approximately 700-donor mean. Cytomegalovirus status was reported to be diagnosed by the classifier with high specificity and sensitivity in both the original and validation cohorts. According to a later analysis, parvovirus B19, influenza, CMV and Epstein-Barr virus appeared linked to several top co-occurrence clusters. A further reported finding was that TCR beta sequences accurately predicted the HLA-A and HLA-B alleles for most subjects in the first cohort. Broadly in line with IMGT annotations, most TCR beta V segments showed up in productive rearrangements about 90% or about 30% of the time in an earlier analysis of several hundred of the donors. In a later analysis, most CMV-associated TCR beta chains were found to appear HLA-restricted, with HLA associations seemingly driven largely by CMV exposure. In a later genetic analysis, a missense DCLRE1C variant was associated with V-gene and J-gene trimming of TCR beta chains, and the association was replicated in an independent cohort. Specific HLA alleles were associated with 15,000 to 20,000 TCR beta sequences at a false discovery rate of 0.05 in a later analysis. For the cohort, immune exposure information was limited to CMV serostatus. Across donors, most TCR sequences were observed very rarely, whereas some public TCRs were present in many individuals. A cluster of highly shared sequence variants was judged likely to represent a technical artifact of the sequencing pipeline. The earlier analysis of almost 600 of the donors excluded roughly 16 rarely observed V segments, including chromosome 9 orphons, because counts were too low. The cohort was sequenced for TCR beta chains only, and without alpha or paired-chain data the features that could be detected were limited. Some IMGT-functional V segments, including TRBV6-2 and TRBV6-3, could not be distinguished by the 87-base-pair reads and were therefore excluded. Linkage disequilibrium might explain the correlated functional status among segregating V segments, but an unknown experimental factor could not be excluded. In a later analysis, HLA-associated TCR beta chains were found to be more clonally expanded and to have lower generation probabilities than equally common non-associated chains. Because HLA typing was missing for some donors at each locus, association tests included only the typed subset.

In total, roughly 670 healthy bone marrow donors made up the cohort. At the time of sampling, all cohort members were nominally healthy, though unrecorded immune exposures were likely present. The donor was CMV seronegative and was included in the group of 352 seronegative cohort members. A peripheral blood sample was collected from each donor, and TCR beta sequencing was performed on peripheral blood mononuclear cells. Genomic DNA was extracted from the blood cell samples with the Qiagen DNeasy Blood Extraction Kit. The germline ends are 12 bases apart after V is trimmed by 5 bases and J by 7 bases. From the cysteine up to the phenylalanine, the CDR3 has a length of 13 residues. CDR3 DNA is the only sequence kept; it has 39 bases, read in frame from the first base. The germline V gene sets CDR1 to SGHTA and CDR2 to FQGNSA. Library creation used the immunoSEQ multiplex PCR assay. The multiplex PCR relied on a mix of 60 forward primers for TCR Vbeta segments and 13 reverse primers for TCR Jbeta segments. The CDR3 region of rearranged TCR beta genes was amplified from genomic DNA with a multiplex PCR assay. The Illumina HiSeq System was used to sequence the amplified TCR beta libraries as 87-base-pair reads. In the source study's methods: In a later analysis, some 80 million unique TCR beta chains were counted across the roughly 670 repertoires, and roughly 11 million of these chains were shared by at least two donors. To remove PCR and sequencing errors, raw reads were error-corrected and collapsed into unique sequences using a nearest-neighbor algorithm that merged closely related sequences. CDR3 sequences were aligned to IMGT reference sequences to assign V, D and J gene segments. For a sequence to be retained, a match of at least six nucleotides was required to both a V gene segment and a J gene segment. Rearrangements were called productive when the CDR3 lacked stop codons and stayed in frame with V and J; all others were non-productive. CDR3 was defined according to IMGT convention as the region running from the second conserved V-encoded cysteine to the conserved J-encoded phenylalanine. The earlier analysis of a few hundred of the donors excluded any sequence lacking an unambiguous match to a single V gene segment. An earlier analysis of just under 600 of the donors called V segments functional above 56.7% productive rearrangements and segregating when the between-donor standard deviation exceeded 5%. A statistical classification framework was developed to diagnose cytomegalovirus status using the catalog of TCR beta chain sequences. A later analysis assigned V and J genes by comparing TCR nucleotide sequences with IMGT/GENE-DB human TR gene sequences. A later analysis assigned CDR3 sequences and most-parsimonious VDJ recombination scenarios with the TCRdist pipeline. A later analysis defined each TCR beta chain by its CDR3 amino acid sequence plus V-gene family, and excluded reads lacking a unique V-gene family. A later analysis removed 500 to 600 highly shared, low-generation-probability nucleotide sequences to deal with suspected cross-contamination and a sequencing artifact. In a later analysis, a clonal expansion index was calculated for each public chain from normalized within-repertoire ranks of inferred template counts. Generation probabilities in a later analysis came from a VDJ recombination model fitted to out-of-frame rearrangements, and those results were checked against IGoR. A later analysis scored TCR-TCR, TCR-HLA and TCR-CMV co-occurrence with hypergeometric tests, applying a repertoire-size bias correction to TCR pairs. A later analysis estimated false discovery rates by permuting HLA or CMV assignments 20 times. In a later analysis, co-occurring TCRs were grouped with DBSCAN, and TCRdist sequence similarity was added when clustering was performed within HLA-allele-positive subsets. Co-occurrence clustering excluded repertoires with fewer than 30,000 or more than 120,000 public chains, plus five with anomalous nucleotide sharing. Imported from immuneACCESS, the table was reduced by TCRdb to in-frame sequences with V and J called. These copies leave out some clones; in studies compared against another copy, an unresolved V gene accounts for under half, and the cause of the remainder is not known. For V, J and clone size, that table is used; D and trimming come from the DNA. The sample includes some 190,000 clones, with 65% to 90% observed a single time. The leading ten clones occupy less than 0.35% of the sample.

This sequence was found in a woman aged 30 to 39 in good health and CMV-seronegative. The V gene is TRBV7-2 and the J gene is TRBJ2-1, and possibly TRBD2, on 5 matching bases. Sequenced: PBMCs. The sequenced DNA: TGTGCCAGCAGCCCCGAGTCGGGAAATGAGCAGTTCTTC. This sequence encodes CASSPESGNEQFF.